This TCR beta chain was sequenced in a study of response to subunit inactivated influenza vaccine. Overall study results and limits: Each seasonal flu vaccination may recruit only limited new T cells, authors suggested.

The ends lost 3 bases at V and 8 bases at J; junction bases unmatched: 6. This CDR3 comprises 16 residues. The table lists this clonotype with many counts. Its antigen is currently unknown. TCRdb recomputed calls from the RT-PCR reads with MiXCR, one row per CDR3 protein. The sample carries more than 550,000 distinct CDR3 sequences, 12% recorded once. This TCR derives from a man in his forties or fifties who received an inactivated influenza vaccine. The sequences come from PBMCs from blood, collected on the day of vaccination. The chain employs TRBV12-3 or TRBV12-4 and TRBJ1-6, with 11 bases fitting TRBD1. CDR3 nucleotide sequence: TGTGCCAGCAGTTTGGGGACAGGGGGAGTTTATTCACCCCTCCACTTT. Its translation is CASSLGTGGVYSPLHF.